This TCR beta chain was observed in a study of T cell responses to AZD1222 COVID-19 vaccine. Sequencing was performed with immunoSEQ multiplex PCR; in TCRdb, only in-frame clones are kept and a portion is missing. The table records roughly 180,000 clones, approximately 89% of them present only once. The CDR3 has 15 amino acids. V was clipped by 5 bases and J by 4 bases; unmatched bases: 9. Germline V gene lookup returns CDR1 SGHNT and CDR2 YENEEA. The gene calls are TRBV11-3 and TRBJ2-7; the match to TRBD2 covers 9 bases. The sequence came from an adult who received the AZD1222 COVID-19 vaccine. The sequences come from peripheral blood, collected 28 days after the second AZD1222 dose. CDR3 coding DNA: TGTGCCAGCAGCCCACGGCTAGCGGGACGGTACGAGCAGTACTTC. Translating it yields CASSPRLAGRYEQYF.